A selection of T cell receptor beta chains follows, all from one sample in a study of T cell repertoires in cytomegalovirus infection. TCRdb called the reads again in MiXCR, with one record for every CDR3 protein. The repertoire holds under 350,000 distinct CDR3 sequences, less than 25% seen once, with approximately 19% in the top ten. The antigens these receptors bind are not known. The specimen comprised cultured PBMCs, sampled from culture after CMV antigen stimulation. The receptors were gathered from a human donor in good health (CMV status not recorded). Some clones in this sample may be carry-over from other donors' samples. Both conserved end residues are part of each CDR3. Each record gives: D gene, J gene, CDR3 length, V gene, clone size, CDR3 DNA, CDR3 protein. A D gene is named only where the DNA matches it firmly. Clone size, where shown, is once, few, many, or a class for clones that have expanded.

TRBD2,TRBJ2-3,15,TRBV5-1,many,TGCGCCAGCAGCTCAGGCGGGACTAGCGTGGATACGCAGTATTTT,CASSSGGTSVDTQYF
TRBD1,TRBJ1-2,15,TRBV11-3,few,TGTGCCAGCAGCTTAGATGGACAGGGTTTGGGCGGCTACACCTTC,CASSLDGQGLGGYTF
.,TRBJ1-2,14,TRBV29-1,few,TGCAGCGTTAAGTCCCAGGGCTCTAACTATGGCTACACCTTC,CSVKSQGSNYGYTF
.,TRBJ1-2,13,TRBV7-2,many,TGTGCCAGCAGCTCGTACATTGACTATGGCTACACCTTC,CASSSYIDYGYTF
TRBD2,TRBJ2-2,16,TRBV7-2,many,TGTGCCAGCAGCAAGACTAGCGGGATTAACACCGGGGAGCTGTTTTTT,CASSKTSGINTGELFF
.,TRBJ1-2,13,TRBV19,few,TGTGCCAGTAGTATAACTGGGAGTTATGGCTACACCTTC,CASSITGSYGYTF
.,TRBJ2-2,15,TRBV7-8,many,TGTGCCAGCAGCTTGGTTGACACCTACACCGGGGAGCTGTTTTTT,CASSLVDTYTGELFF
.,TRBJ1-2,12,TRBV2,few,TGTGCCAGCAGTGAACGGAGCTATGGCTACACCTTC,CASSERSYGYTF
.,TRBJ1-1,15,TRBV28,few,TGTGCCAGCAGTTTATCCGCGGGACGGAGGTTTGAAGCTTTCTTT,CASSLSAGRRFEAFF
TRBD1,TRBJ1-2,14,TRBV24-1,few,TGTGCCACCAGTGATGTGGGACAGAACTATGGCTACACCTTC,CATSDVGQNYGYTF
.,TRBJ1-5,13,TRBV7-3,many,TGTGCCAGCAGCCTTCAAGCGAATCAGCCCCAGCATTTT,CASSLQANQPQHF
TRBD1,TRBJ1-1,14,TRBV5-4,.,TGTGCCAGCAGCGGGACAGGGACGACCACTGAAGCTTTCTTT,CASSGTGTTTEAFF
TRBD1,TRBJ2-6,18,TRBV19,many,TGTGCCAGTAGTATCCGGGACAGGTTAACCTCTGGGGCCAACGTCCTGACTTTC,CASSIRDRLTSGANVLTF
.,TRBJ1-1,13,TRBV2,.,TGTGCCAGCACGAGGGAAGAGAACACTGAAGCTTTCTTT,CASTREENTEAFF
TRBD1,TRBJ2-1,16,TRBV7-9,.,TGTGCCAGCAGCTTAAGGGTGGGGACAGGGGGATCTGAGCAGTTCTTC,CASSLRVGTGGSEQFF
.,TRBJ1-1,16,TRBV27,.,TGTGCCAGCAGGTTAGCGGGGGCGAAGGGTTACACTGAAGCTTTCTTT,CASRLAGAKGYTEAFF
.,TRBJ2-1,13,TRBV5-4,.,TGTGCCAGCAGCCGGAGCTCCTACAATGAGCAGTTCTTC,CASSRSSYNEQFF
.,TRBJ1-6,14,TRBV24-1,many,TGTGCCACCAGTGACTCACAGGTGAATTCACCCCTCCACTTT,CATSDSQVNSPLHF
TRBD2,TRBJ2-1,15,TRBV7-9,.,TGTGCCAGCAGCTTCACTAGCGAGAGGGGTGATGAGCAGTTCTTC,CASSFTSERGDEQFF
.,TRBJ2-6,15,TRBV7-9,.,TGTGCCAGCAGCTTACCGATCTCTGGGGCCAACGTCCTGACTTTC,CASSLPISGANVLTF
.,TRBJ2-1,18,TRBV7-9,few,TGTGCCAGCAGCCGCCCTCGAGCGGGGACAAATCTACGCAATGAGCAGTTCTTC,CASSRPRAGTNLRNEQFF
.,TRBJ2-3,15,TRBV24-1,.,TGTGCCACCAGTGATCCCCTAGAACGGGCAGGTACGCAGTATTTT,CATSDPLERAGTQYF
.,TRBJ1-1,14,TRBV18,.,TGTGCCAGCTCACCATTACAGGGGAACACTGAAGCTTTCTTT,CASSPLQGNTEAFF
.,TRBJ1-1,14,TRBV28,few,TGTGCCAGCAGCCAAGATGACAGGAACACTGAAGCTTTCTTT,CASSQDDRNTEAFF
TRBD2,TRBJ2-1,15,TRBV4-1,few,TGCGCCAGCAAGGGGCTAGCGGGAGTTGGTAATGAGCAGTTCTTC,CASKGLAGVGNEQFF
.,TRBJ2-7,12,TRBV6-2/TRBV6-3,many,TGTGCCAGCAGTTCACAATCCTACGAGCAGTACTTC,CASSSQSYEQYF
TRBD1,TRBJ2-3,16,TRBV5-1,.,TGCGCCAGCAGCAGGGAGCCGGGACAGACGACAGATACGCAGTATTTT,CASSREPGQTTDTQYF
.,TRBJ2-6,13,TRBV7-7,.,TGTGCCAGCAGCCCCGGGTGGGCCAACGTCCTGACTTTC,CASSPGWANVLTF